This T cell receptor beta chain was sequenced during a study of OX40 agonist ivuxolimab in advanced cancers. Sequenced by immunoSEQ multiplex PCR; TCRdb stores in-frame clones only, minus some. The data show 65,000 to 95,000 clones, under 90% seen once. Trimming removed 5 bases at V and 0 bases at J, with 17 bases between. This CDR3 comprises 17 residues. The germline V gene encodes CDR1 SGHNT and CDR2 YENEEA. The chain carries TRBV11-3 and TRBJ2-1; D gene ambiguous. The origin of this receptor is an adult with an advanced solid tumor such as melanoma, head and neck, liver or kidney cancer. This specimen was CD4+ or CD8+ T cells sorted from blood, taken in a trial of the OX40 agonist ivuxolimab. The CDR3 spells CASSPKTGLASYNEQFF. The CDR3 DNA follows: TGTGCCAGCAGCCCCAAGACTGGTTTGGCCTCCTACAATGAGCAGTTCTTC.